Described below is a single T cell receptor (beta chain) sequence and its context. Its cognate antigen has yet to be identified. Base quality data are lacking; no much larger clone is found one base away. The immunoSEQ Assay, a bias-controlled multiplex PCR, was used to amplify TCRbeta CDR3 regions from genomic DNA. The study's processing was this. Within the assay, amplification of reference gene primers was used to estimate how many nucleated cells each sample contained. To quantify the absolute abundance of each unique TCRbeta CDR3 rearrangement, sequence reads were collapsed and filtered. For each sample, productive Simpson clonality was calculated as the square root of Simpson's diversity index across productive rearrangements. TCRdb carries this immuneACCESS record with in-frame sequences only. Its versions omit some clonotypes, under half of them owing to an unresolved V gene in the studies checked, with the rest unexplained. D and trimming were read from the DNA, whereas the V and J calls and clone size are those reported in that table. The sample has about 100,000 clones on record, more than 75% of them singletons. 6.5% to 8% of the sample comes from the top ten.

Each collaborating institution followed its own protocols to collect whole blood in K2EDTA tubes. Collaborator samples were shipped for TCRbeta analysis as frozen whole blood, isolated PBMCs, or DNA extracted from either sample type. The CDR3 has 14 amino acids, counting the end cysteine and phenylalanine. Of the read, only the CDR3 DNA is kept; its 42 bases are in frame from base 1. Germline trimming: 3 bases from V, 3 bases from J; junction bases outside gene matches: 4. In the germline V gene, CDR1 corresponds to SGHRS and CDR2 to YFSETQ. These data belong to a study of blood T cell repertoires in COVID-19 (dated by TCRdb to 2018 to 2020). Background on the whole study: Collaborator samples came from the United States, Italy and Spain and covered acute and convalescent phases of COVID-19. The prospective study material was composed of cDNA or gDNA derived from T cells, B-cell-depleted T cells, or PBMCs. Subjects who had been exposed to COVID-19, were actively infected with it, or had recovered from it provided the deeply sampled blood TCRbeta repertoires that made up the dataset. The repertoires were released in a freely available public database intended as a resource for research on the immune response to SARS-CoV-2. The samples were drawn from the first 160 participants of the ongoing ImmuneRACE study and from 1,254 subjects provided by 6 global collaborators. Nearly every sample came with metadata listing a de-identified subject ID, COVID-19 status, age in years and sex. Where available, HLA class I and class II types were obtained from metadata supplied by the sample provider rather than from assay-based typing. Here is what the overall study found, with its caveats: How much clinical and demographic metadata was included differed by source and by participant, and the metadata was provided uncurated.

This TCR was sampled from a man in his thirties or forties in a cohort sampled during active COVID-19. Specimen: peripheral blood. Recombination joined TRBV5-1 with TRBJ2-3; 7 central nucleotides agree with TRBD2. CDR3 sequence: CASSSLARTDTQYF. The bases read TGCGCCAGCAGCTCACTAGCGAGGACAGATACGCAGTATTTT.